This entry lists 31 T cell receptor beta chains sequenced from one sample in a study of shared clonotypes between healthy human individuals. Sequencing used immunoSEQ multiplex PCR; TCRdb keeps in-frame clones, though not all of them. The data contain more than 450,000 clones, 79% of them singletons. Sequenced input: PBMCs. These receptors all stem from a woman in her thirties or forties in good health. Some clones in this sample may be carry-over from other donors' samples.

The chain is built from TRBV28 and TRBJ2-5, with 11 bases that match TRBD2. J was trimmed by 4 bases and V by 5 bases; bases with no gene match: 6. The CDR3 spans 15 residues. Germline V gives CDR1 MDHEN, CDR2 SYDVKM. This CDR3 reads CASSPQLAGVETQYF. Written as DNA, the CDR3 is TGTGCCAGCAGTCCCCAACTAGCGGGAGTAGAGACCCAGTACTTC.

This clone was counted once. The chain combines TRBV5-1 with TRBJ1-2, with a possible D match to TRBD1 (5 bases). This CDR3 has 16 residues. The germline V and J ends were trimmed by 0 bases and 8 bases, with 20 bases remaining between them. Germline CDR1 SGHRS, CDR2 YFSETQ. CDR3 in amino acids: CASSLAPNQGPRGYTF. CDR3 DNA sequence: TGCGCCAGCAGCTTGGCCCCGAACCAGGGCCCTCGGGGCTACACCTTC.

The chain uses TRBV14 and TRBJ2-5; 8 bases are shared with TRBD2. The germline gives CDR1 SGHDN, CDR2 FVKESK. This CDR3 is built from 15 residues. V shed 4 bases and J 4 bases; nucleotides not matched to a gene: 8. CDR3 amino acids: CASSLTAGVLETQYF. Written as DNA, the CDR3 is TGTGCCAGCAGCCTCACAGCGGGAGTCCTAGAGACCCAGTACTTC.

The chain recombines TRBV2 with TRBJ1-3; D call uncertain. Trimming cost V 5 bases and J 0 bases, with 17 bases left between them. This CDR3 is 17 amino acids long. CDR1 and CDR2 (germline): SNHLY, FYNNEI. The CDR3 DNA reads as TGTGCCAGCAGTTACACAGCGAACGCTTACTCTGGAAACACCATATATTTT. Encoded protein: CASSYTANAYSGNTIYF. Drawing the rest from reference TRBV2 and TRBJ1-3, the complete variable domain is EPEVTQTPSHQVTQMGQEVILRCVPISNHLYFYWYRQILGQKVEFLVSFYNNEISEKSEIFDDQFSVERPDGSNFTLKIRSTKLEDSAMYFCASSYTANAYSGNTIYFGEGSWLTVV.

The rearrangement links TRBV27 to TRBJ1-1; D is possibly TRBD1 (6 bases). The CDR3 spans 17 residues. Per the germline V gene, CDR1 is MNHEY and CDR2 is SMNVEV (reference sequence). Trimming shortened V by 3 bases and J by 3 bases, and 20 bases separated the two germline ends. The CDR3: CASSFMGRTGSDTEAFF. The CDR3 nucleotides are TGTGCCAGCAGTTTTATGGGTCGAACAGGGTCGGACACTGAAGCTTTCTTT.

This clone was observed a handful of times. The chain carries TRBV28 and TRBJ2-5, with 7 nucleotides matching TRBD1. The germline V gene encodes CDR1 MDHEN and CDR2 SYDVKM. This CDR3 has 13 amino acids. V shed 6 bases and J 5 bases; nucleotides not matched to a gene: 6. The chain's CDR3 is CASRGDSRETQYF. DNA for the CDR3: TGTGCCAGCAGGGGGGACAGTAGGGAGACCCAGTACTTC.

This clone has a handful of counts. V gene TRBV20-1 combines with J gene TRBJ1-2; 9 positions match TRBD1. Germline CDR1 reads DFQATT; CDR2 reads SNEGSKA (reference sequence). V was pared by 7 bases and J by 12 bases, with 6 bases of the junction left unmatched. CDR3 length: 10 residues. CDR3 nucleotide sequence: TGCAGTGTTCCCACAGGGGGCCACACCTTC. This codes for CSVPTGGHTF.

The rearrangement uses TRBV10-2 and TRBJ2-7; tentative D call: TRBD2 (6 bases). CDR3 length: 15 residues. Looked up from germline, CDR1 is WSHSY and CDR2 is SAAADI. With 8 bases removed from V and 6 bases from J, the gap between germline ends came to 23 bases. The CDR3 sequence is CASSEGGRDWAEQYF. The CDR3 DNA follows: TGCGCCAGCTCCGAGGGAGGAAGGGACTGGGCCGAGCAGTACTTC.

The chain links TRBV19 to TRBJ1-1; 9 bases agree with TRBD1. V was clipped by 3 bases and J by 1 base; unmatched bases: 3. The CDR3 extends over 15 amino acids. Germline V gives CDR1 LNHDA, CDR2 SQIVND (reference sequence). The CDR3 sequence is CASSMGTGQNTEAFF. In nucleotides, the CDR3 is TGTGCCAGTAGTATGGGGACAGGGCAGAACACTGAAGCTTTCTTT.

This clone appeared a few times. The genes are TRBV2 and TRBJ1-1; D gene uncertain. Germline V CDR1 and CDR2: SNHLY, FYNNEI. Trimming pared 8 bases from V and 0 bases from J, leaving 10 bases between. This CDR3 is 13 amino acids long. The CDR3 sequence is CASPRDLNTEAFF. CDR3 DNA: TGTGCCAGCCCTAGAGACTTGAACACTGAAGCTTTCTTT.

V and J are TRBV6-1 and TRBJ1-2; D perhaps matches TRBD1 (6 bases). With 0 bases removed from V and 13 bases from J, the gap between germline ends came to 12 bases. CDR3 length equals 12 residues. Germline-derived CDR1 and CDR2 are MNHNS and SASEGT. CDR3 nucleotides: TGTGCCAGCAGTGAAGCGTACAGGGCGGGCACCTTC. It yields the protein CASSEAYRAGTF.

J is TRBJ1-5 and V is TRBV13; D is perhaps TRBD1 (5 bases). The V end lost 6 bases, the J end lost 4 bases, and 13 bases lay between the germline ends. The CDR3 length is 14 residues. In germline, CDR1 is PRHDT, CDR2 FYEKMQ (reference sequence). The CDR3 DNA reads TGTGCCAGCAGTTACGGGACGGAGAATCAGCCCCAGCATTTT. This encodes CASSYGTENQPQHF.

The chain links TRBV2 to TRBJ2-3; D gene unclear. Per germline, CDR1 SNHLY and CDR2 FYNNEI. The CDR3 runs 12 residues. Trimming cost V 4 bases and J 10 bases, with 12 bases left between them. The CDR3 sequence: CASSAAGTAQYF. The CDR3 DNA follows: TGTGCCAGCAGTGCGGCCGGAACGGCGCAGTATTTT.

This clone came up a few times. This chain links TRBV2 with TRBJ1-2, with TRBD1 as a possible D gene (5 bases). The CDR3 sequence is 10 residues long. Germline V gives CDR1 SNHLY, CDR2 FYNNEI. The V and J ends lost 8 bases and 4 bases respectively, with 5 bases between them. CDR3 nucleotides: TGTGCCAGCCAGGGCTATGGCTACACCTTC. It yields the protein CASQGYGYTF.

V usage is TRBV28 and J usage is TRBJ2-7; unclear D gene. The CDR3 consists of 13 residues. The germline V gene encodes CDR1 MDHEN and CDR2 SYDVKM. The V and J ends lost 8 bases and 2 bases respectively, with 13 bases between them. The CDR3 protein is CASVQSRTYEQYF. The CDR3 DNA follows: TGTGCCAGCGTCCAGAGCCGGACCTACGAGCAGTACTTC.

This rearrangement joins TRBV6-5 to TRBJ2-7, with D unresolved. Germline-derived CDR1 and CDR2 are MNHEY and SVGAGI. The CDR3 is 12 amino acids. The germline V and J ends were trimmed by 7 bases and 3 bases, with 10 bases remaining between them. CDR3 DNA sequence: TGTGCCAGCAAGGGCTTTGGCTACGAGCAGTACTTC. This sequence encodes CASKGFGYEQYF.

This clone has more than one count but fewer than ten. V usage is TRBV28 and J usage is TRBJ2-3; the D is unclear. V was pared by 5 bases and J by 6 bases, with 9 bases between. The CDR3 spans 12 residues. Germline-derived CDR1 and CDR2 are MDHEN and SYDVKM. This CDR3 reads CASSPPLDTQYF. The CDR3 region has the DNA TGTGCCAGCAGTCCCCCATTGGATACGCAGTATTTT.

V gene TRBV19 combines with J gene TRBJ2-7, with D tentatively TRBD2 (5 bases). Germline V gene data show CDR1 as LNHDA and CDR2 as SQIVND (reference sequence). The CDR3 runs 14 residues. V shed 9 bases and J shed 2 bases, with 17 bases lying between them. CDR3 in DNA: TGTGCCAGCCCCCACCCGGGGAGCCCCTACGAGCAGTACTTC. Translation gives CASPHPGSPYEQYF. The full variable domain, in which reference TRBV19 and TRBJ2-7 provide the parts outside the CDR3, is DGGITQSPKYLFRKEGQNVTLSCEQNLNHDAMYWYRQDPGQGLRLIYYSQIVNDFQKGDIAEGYSVSREKKESFPLTVTSAQKNPTAFYLCASPHPGSPYEQYFGPGTRLTVT.

The rearrangement joins TRBV28 to TRBJ1-2; 9 bases are shared with TRBD1. The trim removed 2 bases at V and 7 bases at J, leaving 11 bases unmatched. This CDR3 is built from 16 residues. Germline V lookup: CDR1 MDHEN, CDR2 SYDVKM. The CDR3 loop is CASSLPLPGGQGGYTF. In nucleotides, the CDR3 is TGTGCCAGCAGTTTACCTCTACCCGGGGGACAGGGTGGCTACACCTTC.

The V gene is TRBV4-1, the J gene TRBJ1-5; 9 nucleotides match TRBD1. Germline CDR1 MGHRA, CDR2 YSYEKL. Germline trimming cut 0 bases from V and 7 bases from J; bases unmatched to any gene: 7. This CDR3 contains 16 residues. CDR3 residues: CASSQDSGTGRQPQHF. DNA of the CDR3: TGCGCCAGCAGCCAAGATTCAGGGACAGGGAGGCAGCCCCAGCATTTT.

V usage is TRBV5-4 and J usage is TRBJ2-3; 11 bases match TRBD2. V lost 3 bases and J lost 0; bases outside the gene matches: 3. CDR1 SGHNT and CDR2 YYREEE come from the germline V gene (reference sequence). CDR3 length: 16 residues. CDR3 nucleotides: TGTGCCAGCAGCTCTCCTAGCGGGAGGAGCACAGATACGCAGTATTTT. It yields the protein CASSSPSGRSTDTQYF.

The J gene is TRBJ2-3, the V gene TRBV28; 9 nucleotides align to TRBD2. Germline CDR1 is MDHEN and CDR2 is SYDVKM. CDR3 length equals 17 residues. V shed 6 bases and J 0 bases; nucleotides not matched to a gene: 10. The CDR3 nucleotides are TGTGCCAGCAGATCCTCTAGCGGGACTACTAGCACAGATACGCAGTATTTT. This sequence encodes CASRSSSGTTSTDTQYF.

This chain joins TRBV11-3 and TRBJ2-2; possible D gene TRBD2, 6 bases. This CDR3 has 15 amino acids. V lost 5 bases, J lost 5 bases, and 15 bases lay in between. Germline assignment: CDR1 SGHNT and CDR2 YENEEA. CDR3 amino acids: CASSRGPAGTGELFF. The CDR3, as DNA: TGTGCCAGCAGCCGAGGCCCCGCGGGGACCGGGGAGCTGTTTTTT.

The J gene is TRBJ2-1, the V gene TRBV10-3; TRBD2 aligns across 12 bases. Unmatched junction bases numbered 5, after V lost 4 bases and J lost 7 bases. CDR3 length equals 15 residues. Germline CDR1 and CDR2: ENHRY and SYGVKD. The CDR3 loop reads CAISGRTSGNNEQFF. The CDR3 bases are TGTGCCATCAGTGGAAGGACTAGCGGGAATAATGAGCAGTTCTTC.

The V call is TRBV7-6, the J call TRBJ2-2, with 13 bases fitting TRBD2. The CDR3 runs 16 residues. After removal of 6 bases from V and 1 base from J, the junction contained 2 bases not matched to a gene. In germline, CDR1 is SGHVS, CDR2 FNYEAQ. The CDR3 region has the DNA TGTGCCAGCAGTAGACTAGCGGGAGGGAACACCGGGGAGCTGTTTTTT. Protein: CASSRLAGGNTGELFF. Full variable domain (missing parts from reference TRBV7-6 and TRBJ2-2): GAGVSQSPRYKVTKRGQDVALRCDPISGHVSLYWYRQALGQGPEFLTYFNYEAQQDKSGLPNDRFSAERPEGSISTLTIQRTEQRDSAMYRCASSRLAGGNTGELFFGEGSRLTVL.

This clone appeared a single time. The rearrangement joins TRBV4-1 to TRBJ2-1; TRBD2 matches 12 bases. The germline gives CDR1 MGHRA, CDR2 YSYEKL. The CDR3 is 15 residues long. V lost 2 bases to trimming and J lost 7 bases; unmatched junction nucleotides: 3. The CDR3 reads CASSQRLAGENEQFF. The CDR3 bases are TGCGCCAGCAGCCAAAGACTAGCGGGAGAAAATGAGCAGTTCTTC.

The chain employs TRBV27 and TRBJ2-5, with 14 bases matching TRBD2. The end of the DNA fits TRBJ2-7 better, so the J call may be wrong. The CDR3 is 16 amino acids. The germline V gene encodes CDR1 MNHEY and CDR2 SMNVEV (reference sequence). In DNA, the CDR3 is TGTGCCAGCAGTCTGGGGACTAGCGGGAGAATCTACGAGCAGTACTTC. Amino acids: CASSLGTSGRIYEQYF.

The V and J genes are TRBV7-2 and TRBJ2-7, with 8 nucleotides matching TRBD2. The germline gives CDR1 SGHTA, CDR2 FQGNSA. V shed 5 bases, J shed 13 bases, and the junction held 10 bases outside the gene matches. This CDR3 contains 12 residues. Here the CDR3 reads CASSPSRTSYYF. The DNA for the CDR3 is TGTGCCAGCAGCCCTAGCCGGACTAGCTATTACTTC.

This clone was seen a few times. V is TRBV25-1 and J is TRBJ2-2; maybe TRBD2 (7 bases). The CDR3 runs to 18 residues. The ends were cut back, 2 bases at V and 5 bases at J, with 21 bases in the middle. Germline V gene lookup returns CDR1 MGHDK and CDR2 SYGVNS. As DNA, the CDR3 is TGTGCCAGCAGTGAACGGGGGCGGGCTAGCGGTCCTACCGGGGAGCTGTTTTTT. Translation: CASSERGRASGPTGELFF.

On this clone: A much larger clone is a single base away; this may be a read error. The CDR3 DNA is TGTGCCAGCAGCTTAGGGGCTGGAAACACCATATATTTT. Residues: CASSLGAGNTIYF. V is TRBV11-2 and J is TRBJ1-3; D unresolved. The CDR3 length is 13 residues. From germline, CDR1 is SGHAT and CDR2 FQNNGV. The germline V and J ends were trimmed by 1 base and 2 bases, with 3 bases remaining between them.

The rearrangement links TRBV28 to TRBJ2-7; 9 bases map to TRBD2. This CDR3 region has 13 residues. Germline V gene lookup returns CDR1 MDHEN and CDR2 SYDVKM. Germline trimming cut 4 bases from V and 11 bases from J; bases unmatched to any gene: 9. The CDR3 loop is CASSSGTSHVEYF. CDR3 nucleotides: TGTGCCAGCAGTTCAGGGACTAGCCACGTCGAGTACTTC.